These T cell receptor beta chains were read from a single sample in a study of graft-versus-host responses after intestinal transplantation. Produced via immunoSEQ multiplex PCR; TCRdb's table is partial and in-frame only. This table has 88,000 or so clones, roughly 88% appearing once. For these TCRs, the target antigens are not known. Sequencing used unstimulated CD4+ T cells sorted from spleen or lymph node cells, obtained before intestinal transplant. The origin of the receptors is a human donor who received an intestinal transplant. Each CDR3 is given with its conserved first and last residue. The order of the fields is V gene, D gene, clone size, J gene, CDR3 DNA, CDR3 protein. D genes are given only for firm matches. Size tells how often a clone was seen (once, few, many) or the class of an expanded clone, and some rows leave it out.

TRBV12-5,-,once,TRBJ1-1,TGTGCTAGTGGTTACGAGGGAGCTTTCTTT,CASGYEGAFF
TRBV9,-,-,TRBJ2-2,TGTGCCAGCAGCGTACTAGGACAGACCACCGGGGAGCTGTTTTTT,CASSVLGQTTGELFF
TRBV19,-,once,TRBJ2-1,TGTGCCAGTAGTAGGAGACAGGACAATGAGCAGTTCTTC,CASSRRQDNEQFF
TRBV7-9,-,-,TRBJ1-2,TGTGCCAGCAGCGCGGAGGGGCGGGGTGGCTACACCTTC,CASSAEGRGGYTF
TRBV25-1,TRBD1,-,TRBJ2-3,TGTGCCAGTAGATTGACCGGGACAGTCACAGATACGCAGTATTTT,CASRLTGTVTDTQYF
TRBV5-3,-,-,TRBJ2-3,TGTGCCAGAAGCAATGGACAGCCCCAACAAGGTACGCAGTATTTT,CARSNGQPQQGTQYF
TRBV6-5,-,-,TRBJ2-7,TGTGCCAGCAGTTACGGGCCGTCCTACGAGCAGTACTTC,CASSYGPSYEQYF
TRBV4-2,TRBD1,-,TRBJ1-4,TGTGCCAGCAGCCAAGATTTGGGACAGGGCGACGAAAAACTGTTTTTT,CASSQDLGQGDEKLFF
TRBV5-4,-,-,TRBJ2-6,TGTGCCAGCAGCTTGGCGGGGGGGGCCAACGTCCTGACTTTC,CASSLAGGANVLTF
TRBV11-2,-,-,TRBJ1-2,TGTGCCAGCAGCTCCGGATTCTCAGGAGGCTACACCTTC,CASSSGFSGGYTF
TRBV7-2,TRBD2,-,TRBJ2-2,TGTGCCAGCAGCCGGGGACTAGCGGGGTCCACCGGGGAGCTGTTTTTT,CASSRGLAGSTGELFF
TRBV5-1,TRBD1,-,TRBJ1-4,TGCGCCAGCAGCGGACAGGGAGAAAAACTGTTTTTT,CASSGQGEKLFF
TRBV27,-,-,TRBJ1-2,TGTGCCAGCAGTTTATCGCCCCAACCGAAAAGGGGCTATGGCTACACCTTC,CASSLSPQPKRGYGYTF
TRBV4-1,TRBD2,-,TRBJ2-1,TGCGCCAGCAGCCAAGATTGGGGGACTAGCGGGGGGGGAAATGAGCAGTTCTTC,CASSQDWGTSGGGNEQFF
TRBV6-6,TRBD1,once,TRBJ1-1,TGTGCCAGCAGTCAATGGACAGGGGGCATTGACACTGAAGCTTTCTTT,CASSQWTGGIDTEAFF
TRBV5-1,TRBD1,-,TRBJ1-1,TGCGCCAGCAGCTACAGGGGGACGGGCACTGAAGCTTTCTTT,CASSYRGTGTEAFF
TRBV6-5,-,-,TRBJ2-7,TGTGCCAGCAGTTACTCGCGGGACAGCTACGAGCAGTACTTC,CASSYSRDSYEQYF
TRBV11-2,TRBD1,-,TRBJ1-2,TGTGCCAGCAGCCCTTGGACAGGGGCCAACTATGGCTACACCTTC,CASSPWTGANYGYTF
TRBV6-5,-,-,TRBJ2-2,TGTGCCAGCAGTACGACAGCAGTCACCACCGGGGAGCTGTTTTTT,CASSTTAVTTGELFF
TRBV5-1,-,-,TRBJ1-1,TGCGCCAGCAGCCGGGGTGGTGGTACGATAGCTTTCTTT,CASSRGGGTIAFF
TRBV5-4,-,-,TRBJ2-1,TGTGCCAGCAGTTCCCAGGTTTACAATGAGCAGTTCTTC,CASSSQVYNEQFF
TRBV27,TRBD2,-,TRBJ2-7,TGTGCCAGCAGTTTATTAGCTAGCGGGGGGCCCAGGGAGCAGTACTTC,CASSLLASGGPREQYF
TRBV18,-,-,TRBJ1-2,TGTGCCAGCTCACCACCGTGGAGGGCCGCAACTAACTATGGCTACACCTTC,CASSPPWRAATNYGYTF
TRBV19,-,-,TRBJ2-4,TGTGCCAGTAGTATCTCCTTAGCCAAAAACATTCAGTACTTC,CASSISLAKNIQYF
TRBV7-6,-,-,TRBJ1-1,TGTGCCAGCAGCTTAGCGGTCAGGGGCGGGACTGAAGCTTTCTTT,CASSLAVRGGTEAFF
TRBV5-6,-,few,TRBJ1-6,TGTGCCAGCAGCTTGGGAGATATCAATTCACCCCTCCACTTT,CASSLGDINSPLHF
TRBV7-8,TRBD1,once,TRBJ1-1,TGTGCCAGCAGCGACAGGGCCGGGAACACTGAAGCTTTCTTT,CASSDRAGNTEAFF
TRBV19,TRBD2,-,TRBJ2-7,TGTGCCAGTAGTGCGGGGGGTGCCTACGAGCAGTACTTC,CASSAGGAYEQYF
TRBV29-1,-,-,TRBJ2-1,TGCAGCGTTGAGTCGTCAGCCTACAATGAGCAGTTCTTC,CSVESSAYNEQFF
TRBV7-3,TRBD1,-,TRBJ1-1,TGTGCCAGCAGCCGGGAGGGGGCGAACACTGAAGCTTTCTTT,CASSREGANTEAFF
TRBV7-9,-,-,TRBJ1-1,TGTGCCAGCAGCTTAGCGGGCACCCTGAACACTGAAGCTTTCTTT,CASSLAGTLNTEAFF
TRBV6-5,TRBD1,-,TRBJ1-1,TGTGCCAGCAGTACCGGACAGGGGCCTGAAGCTTTCTTT,CASSTGQGPEAFF
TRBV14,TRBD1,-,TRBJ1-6,TGTGCCAGCAGCCCCTGGGCGGGACAGGGTGGTTCACCCCTCCACTTT,CASSPWAGQGGSPLHF
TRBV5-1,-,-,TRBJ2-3,TGCGCCAGCAGCGACCCCTCTCGGGTCCCCTTTAGTACGCAGTATTTT,CASSDPSRVPFSTQYF
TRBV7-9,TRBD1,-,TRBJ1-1,TGTGCCAGCAGCACATACAGGGGAGAAGACACTGAAGCTTTCTTT,CASSTYRGEDTEAFF
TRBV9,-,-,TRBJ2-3,TGTGCCAGCAGGCGGGCGGGGCTCCGCACAGATACGCAGTATTTT,CASRRAGLRTDTQYF
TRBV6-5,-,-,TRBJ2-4,TGTGCCAGCAGTTACCATCCGGGGTACATTCAGTACTTC,CASSYHPGYIQYF
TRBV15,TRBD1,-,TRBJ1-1,TGTGCCACCAGCCAGGGACAGAGGAACACTGAAGCTTTCTTT,CATSQGQRNTEAFF
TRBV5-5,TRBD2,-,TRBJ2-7,TGTGCCAGCAGCTTAGTTACTAGCGGGGGACACGAGCAGTACTTC,CASSLVTSGGHEQYF
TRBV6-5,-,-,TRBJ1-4,TGTGCCAGCAGTTACTCAGGGGGGAGGGACGAAAAACTGTTTTTT,CASSYSGGRDEKLFF
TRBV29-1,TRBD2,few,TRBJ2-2,TGCAGCGTTGATTGGAACGGGAGGGGCGGGGAGCTGTTTTTT,CSVDWNGRGGELFF
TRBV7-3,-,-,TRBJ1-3,TGTGCCAGCAGCACGGACAGCTCTGGAAACACCATATATTTT,CASSTDSSGNTIYF
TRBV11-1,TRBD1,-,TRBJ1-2,TGTGCCAGCAGCCCGACAGGGACCTATGGCTACACCTTC,CASSPTGTYGYTF
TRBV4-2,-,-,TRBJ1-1,TGTGCCAGCAGCCCAGAGACAGGGAACACTGAAGCTTTCTTT,CASSPETGNTEAFF
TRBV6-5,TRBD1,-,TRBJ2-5,TGTGCCAGCAGTTACTCGACAGGGGGCCAGTACTTC,CASSYSTGGQYF
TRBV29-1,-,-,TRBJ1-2,TGCAGCGTTGATTTCAGTGGCTACACCTTC,CSVDFSGYTF
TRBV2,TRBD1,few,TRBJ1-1,TGTGCCAGCAGCGGTCAGGGGGCAACTGAAGCTTTCTTT,CASSGQGATEAFF
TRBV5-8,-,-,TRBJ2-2,TGTGCCAGCAGCTCTCCTTTGAGAGGCCTGAACACCGGGGAGCTGTTTTTT,CASSSPLRGLNTGELFF
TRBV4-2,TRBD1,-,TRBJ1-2,TGTGCCAGCAGCCAAGAGGGTCAGGGGGCAAAGGGCTACACCTTC,CASSQEGQGAKGYTF
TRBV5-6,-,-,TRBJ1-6,TGTGCCAGCAGCTTCGCCGGGAGTGGGGATTCACCCCTCCACTTT,CASSFAGSGDSPLHF
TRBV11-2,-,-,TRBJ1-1,TGTGCCAGCAGCCAAGCAGGGGTTATTTTTTTCTTT,CASSQAGVIFFF